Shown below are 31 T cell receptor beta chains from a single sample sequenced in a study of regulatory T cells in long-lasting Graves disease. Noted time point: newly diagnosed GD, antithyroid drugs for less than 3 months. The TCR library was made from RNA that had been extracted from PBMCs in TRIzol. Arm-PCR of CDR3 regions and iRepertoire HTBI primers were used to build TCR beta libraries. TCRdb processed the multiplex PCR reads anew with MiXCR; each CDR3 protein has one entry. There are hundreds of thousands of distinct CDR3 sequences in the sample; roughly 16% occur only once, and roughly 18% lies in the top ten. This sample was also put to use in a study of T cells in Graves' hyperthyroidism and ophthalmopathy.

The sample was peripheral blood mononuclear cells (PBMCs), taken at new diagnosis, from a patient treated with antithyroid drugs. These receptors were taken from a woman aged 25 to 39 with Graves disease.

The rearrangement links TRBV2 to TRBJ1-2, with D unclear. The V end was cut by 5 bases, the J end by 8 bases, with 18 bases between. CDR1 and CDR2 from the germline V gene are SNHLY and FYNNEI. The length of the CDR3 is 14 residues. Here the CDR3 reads CASSKDGGPWGYTF. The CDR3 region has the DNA TGTGCCAGCAGTAAGGACGGAGGTCCTTGGGGCTACACCTTC. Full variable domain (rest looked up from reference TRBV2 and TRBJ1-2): EPEVTQTPSHQVTQMGQEVILRCVPISNHLYFYWYRQILGQKVEFLVSFYNNEISEKSEIFDDQFSVERPDGSNFTLKIRSTKLEDSAMYFCASSKDGGPWGYTFGSGTRLTVV.

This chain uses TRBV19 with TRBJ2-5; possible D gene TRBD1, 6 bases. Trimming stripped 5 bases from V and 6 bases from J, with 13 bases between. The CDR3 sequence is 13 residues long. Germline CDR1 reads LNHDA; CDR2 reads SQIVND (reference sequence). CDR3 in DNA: TGTGCCAGTAGTCTACGGGACACCCAGACCCAGTACTTC. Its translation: CASSLRDTQTQYF.

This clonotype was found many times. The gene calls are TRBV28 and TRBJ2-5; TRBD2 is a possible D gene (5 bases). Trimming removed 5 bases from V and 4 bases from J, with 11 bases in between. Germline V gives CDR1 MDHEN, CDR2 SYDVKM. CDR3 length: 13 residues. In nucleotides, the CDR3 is TGTGCCAGCAGTACCGGGGTTGTAGAGACCCAGTACTTC. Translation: CASSTGVVETQYF. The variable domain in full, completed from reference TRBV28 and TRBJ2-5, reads DVKVTQSSRYLVKRTGEKVFLECVQDMDHENMFWYRQDPGLGLRLIYFSYDVKMKEKGDIPEGYSVSREKKERFSLILESASTNQTSMYLCASSTGVVETQYFGPGTRLLVL.

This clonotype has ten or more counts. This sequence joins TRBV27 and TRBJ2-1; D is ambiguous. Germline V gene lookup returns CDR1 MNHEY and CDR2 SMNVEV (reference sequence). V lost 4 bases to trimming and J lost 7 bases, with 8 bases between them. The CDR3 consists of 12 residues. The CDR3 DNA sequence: TGTGCCAGCAGTTGGGGTGGAAATGAGCAGTTCTTC. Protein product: CASSWGGNEQFF.

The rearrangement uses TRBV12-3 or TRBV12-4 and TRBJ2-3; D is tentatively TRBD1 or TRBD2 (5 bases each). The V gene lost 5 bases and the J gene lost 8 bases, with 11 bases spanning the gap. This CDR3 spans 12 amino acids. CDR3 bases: TGTGCCAGCAGTCGGGGCGAAGGTACGCAGTATTTT. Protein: CASSRGEGTQYF.

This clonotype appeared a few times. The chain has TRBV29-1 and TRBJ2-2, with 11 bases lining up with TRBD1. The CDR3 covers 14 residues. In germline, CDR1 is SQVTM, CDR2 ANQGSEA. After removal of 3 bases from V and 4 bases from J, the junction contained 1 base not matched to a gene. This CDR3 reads CSVEGTGGTGELFF. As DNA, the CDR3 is TGCAGCGTTGAGGGGACAGGGGGCACCGGGGAGCTGTTTTTT.

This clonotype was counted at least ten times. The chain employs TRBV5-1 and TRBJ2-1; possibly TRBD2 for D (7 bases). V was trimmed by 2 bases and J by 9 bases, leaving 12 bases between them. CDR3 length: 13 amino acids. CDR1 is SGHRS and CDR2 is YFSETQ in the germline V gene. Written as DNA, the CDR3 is TGCGCCAGCAGCTTATACAGGGAGGGTGAGCAGTTCTTC. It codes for CASSLYREGEQFF.

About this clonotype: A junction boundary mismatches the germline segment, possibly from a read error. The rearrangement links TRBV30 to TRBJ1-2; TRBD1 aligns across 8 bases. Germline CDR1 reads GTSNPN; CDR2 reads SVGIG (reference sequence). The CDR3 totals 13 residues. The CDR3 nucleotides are TGTGCCCGGAGTGCGACAGGGGACTATGGCTACACCTTC. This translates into CARSATGDYGYTF.

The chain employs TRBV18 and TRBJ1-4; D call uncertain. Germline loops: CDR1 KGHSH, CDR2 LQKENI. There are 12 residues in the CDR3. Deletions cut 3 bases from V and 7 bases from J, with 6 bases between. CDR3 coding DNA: TGTGCCAGCTCACCCGCCGGTGAAAAACTGTTTTTT. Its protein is CASSPAGEKLFF.

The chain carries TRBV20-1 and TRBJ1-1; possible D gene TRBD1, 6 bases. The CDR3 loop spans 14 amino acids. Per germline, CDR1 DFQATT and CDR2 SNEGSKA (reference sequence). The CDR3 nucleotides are TGCAGCTCTGATCACGGGACACCGAACACTGAAGCTTTCTTT. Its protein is CSSDHGTPNTEAFF.

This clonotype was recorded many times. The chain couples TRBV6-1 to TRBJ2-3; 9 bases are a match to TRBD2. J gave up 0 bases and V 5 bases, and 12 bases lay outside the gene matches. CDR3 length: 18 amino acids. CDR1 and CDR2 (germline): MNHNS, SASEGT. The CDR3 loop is CASSNDVIAGASTDTQYF. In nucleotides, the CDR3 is TGTGCCAGCAGTAACGACGTGATAGCGGGAGCTAGCACAGATACGCAGTATTTT.

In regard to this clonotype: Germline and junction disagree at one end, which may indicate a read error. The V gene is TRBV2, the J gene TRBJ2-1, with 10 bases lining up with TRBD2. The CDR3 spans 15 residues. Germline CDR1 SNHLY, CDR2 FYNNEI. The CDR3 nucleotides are TGTGCCGGCAGTGCACTAGCGGGGAATATTAATGAGCAGTTCTTC. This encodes CAGSALAGNINEQFF.

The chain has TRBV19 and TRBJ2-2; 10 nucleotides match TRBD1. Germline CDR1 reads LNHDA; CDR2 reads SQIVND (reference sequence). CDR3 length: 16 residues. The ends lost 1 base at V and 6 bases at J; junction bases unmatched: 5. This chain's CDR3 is CASSIVGQGYPGELFF. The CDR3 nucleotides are TGTGCCAGTAGTATAGTGGGACAGGGGTATCCCGGGGAGCTGTTTTTT.

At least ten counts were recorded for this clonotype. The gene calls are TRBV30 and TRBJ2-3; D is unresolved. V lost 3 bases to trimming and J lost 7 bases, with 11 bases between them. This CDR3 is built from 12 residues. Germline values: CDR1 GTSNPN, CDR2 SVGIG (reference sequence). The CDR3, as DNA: TGTGCCTGGAGGGGCAGCCTTTATACGCAGTATTTT. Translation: CAWRGSLYTQYF.

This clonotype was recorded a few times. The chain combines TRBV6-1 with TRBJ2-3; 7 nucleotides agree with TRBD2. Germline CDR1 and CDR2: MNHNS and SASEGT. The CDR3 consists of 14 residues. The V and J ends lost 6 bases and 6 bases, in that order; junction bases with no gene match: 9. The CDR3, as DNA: TGTGCCAGCAGCATAGGACTAGATTCCGATACGCAGTATTTT. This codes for CASSIGLDSDTQYF.

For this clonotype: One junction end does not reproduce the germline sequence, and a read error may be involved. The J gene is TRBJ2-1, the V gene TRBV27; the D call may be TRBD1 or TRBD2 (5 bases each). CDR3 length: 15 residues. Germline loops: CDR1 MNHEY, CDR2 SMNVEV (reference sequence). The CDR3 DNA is TGTGCCAGCAGCGGGATCATAGGCCCAGGGAATGAGCAGCTCTTC. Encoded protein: CASSGIIGPGNEQLF.

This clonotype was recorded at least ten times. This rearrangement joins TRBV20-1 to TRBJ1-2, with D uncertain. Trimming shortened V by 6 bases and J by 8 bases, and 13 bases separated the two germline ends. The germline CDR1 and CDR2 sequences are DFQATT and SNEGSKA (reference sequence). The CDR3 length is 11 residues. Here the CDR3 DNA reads TGCAGTGCCTCCAGGACGGACGGCTACACCTTC. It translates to CSASRTDGYTF.

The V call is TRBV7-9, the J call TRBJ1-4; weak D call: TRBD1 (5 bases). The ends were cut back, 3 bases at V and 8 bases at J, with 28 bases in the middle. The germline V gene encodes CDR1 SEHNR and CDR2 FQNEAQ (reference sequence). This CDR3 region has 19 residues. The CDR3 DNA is TGTGCCAGCAGCTTTTTGAGTGGGACTAGCGGGGTAGAGAAAGAAAAACTGTTTTTT. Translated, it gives CASSFLSGTSGVEKEKLFF.

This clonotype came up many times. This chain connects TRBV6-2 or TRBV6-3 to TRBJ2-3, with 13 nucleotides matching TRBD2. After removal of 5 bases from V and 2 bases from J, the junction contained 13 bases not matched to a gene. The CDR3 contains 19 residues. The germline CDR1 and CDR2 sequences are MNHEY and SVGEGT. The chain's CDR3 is CASSRRGTSGTTDTDTQYF. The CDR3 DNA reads TGTGCCAGCAGTCGTCGAGGGACTAGCGGGACGACCGACACAGATACGCAGTATTTT.

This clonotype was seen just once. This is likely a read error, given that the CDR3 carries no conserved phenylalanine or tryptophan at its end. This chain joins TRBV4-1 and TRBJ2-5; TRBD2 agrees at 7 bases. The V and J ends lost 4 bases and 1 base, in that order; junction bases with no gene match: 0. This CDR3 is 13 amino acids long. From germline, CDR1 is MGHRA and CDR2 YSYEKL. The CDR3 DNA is TGCGCCAGCAGCCGGGGGGGCCAAGAGACCCAGTACCTC. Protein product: CASSRGGQETQYL.

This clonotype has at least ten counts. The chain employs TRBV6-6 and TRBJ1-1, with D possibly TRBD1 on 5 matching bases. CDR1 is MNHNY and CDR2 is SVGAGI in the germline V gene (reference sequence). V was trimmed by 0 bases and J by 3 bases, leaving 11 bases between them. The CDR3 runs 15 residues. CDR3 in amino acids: CASSYSFRGDTEAFF. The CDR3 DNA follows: TGTGCCAGCAGTTACTCGTTCCGGGGGGACACTGAAGCTTTCTTT.

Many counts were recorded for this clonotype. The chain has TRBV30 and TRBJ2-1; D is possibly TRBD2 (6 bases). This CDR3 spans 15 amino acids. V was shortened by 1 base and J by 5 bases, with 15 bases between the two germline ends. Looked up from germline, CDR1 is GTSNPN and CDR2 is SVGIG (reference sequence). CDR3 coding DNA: TGTGCCTGGAGTGGTGGGGGGAAGGGGAACAATGAGCAGTTCTTC. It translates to CAWSGGGKGNNEQFF.

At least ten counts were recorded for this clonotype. The CDR3 loop is CSARPLAELYNEQFF. The CDR3 DNA reads TGCAGTGCTAGACCTTTAGCGGAGCTCTACAATGAGCAGTTCTTC. The chain is built from TRBV20-1 and TRBJ2-1; a weak D match, TRBD2 (6 bases). Germline CDR1 reads DFQATT; CDR2 reads SNEGSKA (reference sequence). This CDR3 region has 15 residues. The V end lost 2 bases, the J end lost 3 bases, and 14 bases lay between the germline ends.

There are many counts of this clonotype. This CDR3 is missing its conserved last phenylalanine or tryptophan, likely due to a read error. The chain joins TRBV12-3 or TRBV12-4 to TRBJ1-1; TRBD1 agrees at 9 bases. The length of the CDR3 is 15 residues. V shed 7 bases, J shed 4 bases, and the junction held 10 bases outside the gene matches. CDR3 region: CASNSGTGISTEAFL. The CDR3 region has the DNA TGTGCCAGCAATTCCGGGACAGGGATTAGCACTGAAGCTTTCCTT.

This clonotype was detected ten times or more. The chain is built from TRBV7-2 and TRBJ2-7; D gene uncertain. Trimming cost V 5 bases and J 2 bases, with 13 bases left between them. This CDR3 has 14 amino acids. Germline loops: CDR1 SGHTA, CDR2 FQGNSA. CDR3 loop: CASSPARITYEQYF. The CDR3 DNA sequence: TGTGCCAGCAGCCCCGCCCGCATCACCTACGAGCAGTACTTC.

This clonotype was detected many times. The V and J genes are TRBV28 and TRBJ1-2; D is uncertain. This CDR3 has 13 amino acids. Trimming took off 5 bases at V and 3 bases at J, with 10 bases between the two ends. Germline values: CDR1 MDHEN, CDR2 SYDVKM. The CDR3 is CASSLKTYYGYTF. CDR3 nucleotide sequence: TGTGCCAGCAGTCTAAAGACCTACTATGGCTACACCTTC.

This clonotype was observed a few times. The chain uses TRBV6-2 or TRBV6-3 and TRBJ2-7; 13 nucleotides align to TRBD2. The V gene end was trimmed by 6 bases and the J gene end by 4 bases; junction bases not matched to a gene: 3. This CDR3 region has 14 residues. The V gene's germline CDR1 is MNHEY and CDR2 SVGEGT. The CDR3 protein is CASSGLAGVYEQYF. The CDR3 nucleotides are TGTGCCAGCAGCGGACTAGCGGGAGTATACGAGCAGTACTTC.

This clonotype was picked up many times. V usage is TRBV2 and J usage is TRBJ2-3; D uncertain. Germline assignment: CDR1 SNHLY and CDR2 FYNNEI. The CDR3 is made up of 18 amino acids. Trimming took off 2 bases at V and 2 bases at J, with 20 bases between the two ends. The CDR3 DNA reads TGTGCCAGCAGTGAATCGACCCACTCAGGTTTCCACACAGATACGCAGTATTTT. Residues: CASSESTHSGFHTDTQYF. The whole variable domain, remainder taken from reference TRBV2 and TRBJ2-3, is EPEVTQTPSHQVTQMGQEVILRCVPISNHLYFYWYRQILGQKVEFLVSFYNNEISEKSEIFDDQFSVERPDGSNFTLKIRSTKLEDSAMYFCASSESTHSGFHTDTQYFGPGTRLTVL.

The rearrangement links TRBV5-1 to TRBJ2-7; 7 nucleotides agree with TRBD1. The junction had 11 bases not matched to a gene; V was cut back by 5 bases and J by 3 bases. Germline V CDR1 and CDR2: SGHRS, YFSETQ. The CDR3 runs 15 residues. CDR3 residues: CASSRRDSWDYEQYF. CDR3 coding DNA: TGCGCCAGCAGTCGCCGGGACAGCTGGGACTACGAGCAGTACTTC.

The chain's CDR3 is CAWSAGSSGNTIYF. CDR3 DNA sequence: TGTGCCTGGAGCGCAGGGTCCTCTGGAAACACCATATATTTT. The J gene is TRBJ1-3, the V gene TRBV30, with a weak D call TRBD1 (5 bases). With 3 bases removed from V and 0 bases from J, the gap between germline ends came to 9 bases. CDR1 GTSNPN and CDR2 SVGIG come from the germline V gene (reference sequence). The CDR3 has 14 residues. The full variable domain, rest sourced from reference TRBV30 and TRBJ1-3, is SQTIHQWPATLVQPVGSPLSLECTVEGTSNPNLYWYRQAAGRGLQLLFYSVGIGQISSEVPQNLSASRPQDRQFILSSKKLLLSDSGFYLCAWSAGSSGNTIYFGEGSWLTVV.

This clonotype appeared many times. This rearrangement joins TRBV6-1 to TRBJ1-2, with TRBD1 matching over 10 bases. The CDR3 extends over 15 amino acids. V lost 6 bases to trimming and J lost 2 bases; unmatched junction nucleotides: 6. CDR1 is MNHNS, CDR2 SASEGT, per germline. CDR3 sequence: CASRTETGGNYGYTF. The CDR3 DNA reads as TGTGCCAGCAGAACAGAGACAGGGGGCAACTATGGCTACACCTTC.